The TCR beta chain under discussion was sequenced for a study of neoadjuvant anti-PD-1 for oral cavity cancer. Only in-frame clones appear in the TCRdb table, and some are missing; sequencing was by immunoSEQ multiplex PCR. The repertoire holds 63,000 or so clones, with roughly nine tenths as singletons. Time point denoted: after neoadjuvant nivolumab, at surgical resection. Trimming removed 3 bases at V and 6 bases at J, with 11 bases between. CDR3 length: 14 amino acids. CDR1 SGHNT and CDR2 YENEEA come from the germline V gene. The chain joins TRBV11-3 to TRBJ2-2, with D unclear. The sample consisted of PBMCs, taken after nivolumab (anti-PD-1) treatment. This TCR derives from a person aged 35 to 85 with oral cavity squamous cell carcinoma. CDR3 in amino acids: CASSFNGMPGELFF. The CDR3 DNA sequence: TGTGCCAGCAGCTTTAACGGAATGCCCGGGGAGCTGTTTTTT.